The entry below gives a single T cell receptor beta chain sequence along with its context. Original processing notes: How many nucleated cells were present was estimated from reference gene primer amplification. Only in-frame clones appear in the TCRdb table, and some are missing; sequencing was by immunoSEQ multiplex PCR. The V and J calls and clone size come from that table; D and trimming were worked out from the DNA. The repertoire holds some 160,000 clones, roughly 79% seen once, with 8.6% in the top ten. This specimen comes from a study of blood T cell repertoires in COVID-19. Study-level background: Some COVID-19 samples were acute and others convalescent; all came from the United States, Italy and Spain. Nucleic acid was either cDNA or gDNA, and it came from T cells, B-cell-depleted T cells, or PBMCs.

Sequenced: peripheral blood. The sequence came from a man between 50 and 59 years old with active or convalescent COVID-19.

CDR3 nucleotides: TGTGCCAGCAGCTCCCTTCGAGGGAGGGGCGGCATTCAGTACTTC. Protein: CASSSLRGRGGIQYF. V usage is TRBV11-2 and J usage is TRBJ2-4; 7 bases are a match to TRBD2. This CDR3 is built from 15 residues. The ends lost 4 bases at V and 9 bases at J; junction bases unmatched: 12. Per germline, CDR1 SGHAT and CDR2 FQNNGV.